The present entry profiles one T cell receptor beta chain with its context. This clone's antigen is unknown. No per-base quality is available; no much larger clone lies one base away. Receptors were amplified or captured by the immunoSEQ multiplex PCR assay. For the multiplex PCR, a mixture combining 60 forward primers for TCR Vbeta segments and 13 reverse primers for TCR Jbeta segments was used. A multiplex PCR assay on genomic DNA amplified the CDR3 region of rearranged TCR beta genes. The amplified TCR beta libraries were sequenced on the Illumina HiSeq System as 87-base-pair reads. For the original study's pipeline: A later analysis counted about 80 million unique TCR beta chains across the 670 or so repertoires, and some 12 million of these chains were shared by at least two donors. Raw reads were error-corrected and collapsed into unique sequences with a nearest-neighbor algorithm that merged closely related sequences to remove PCR and sequencing errors. CDR3 sequences were aligned to IMGT reference sequences to assign V, D and J gene segments. For a sequence to be retained, a match of at least six nucleotides to both a V gene segment and a J gene segment was required. A rearrangement was called productive if the CDR3 had no stop codons and remained in frame with V and J, and every other rearrangement was called non-productive. CDR3 was defined by IMGT convention, running from the second conserved V-encoded cysteine to the conserved J-encoded phenylalanine. The earlier analysis of fewer than 750 of the donors excluded sequences that lacked an unambiguous match to a single V gene segment. An earlier analysis of roughly 590 of the donors called V segments functional above 56.7% productive rearrangements and segregating when the between-donor standard deviation exceeded 5%. A statistical classification framework was developed to diagnose cytomegalovirus status using the catalog of TCR beta chain sequences. V and J gene assignment, in a later analysis, came from comparing TCR nucleotide sequences with IMGT/GENE-DB human TR gene sequences. A later analysis assigned CDR3 sequences and most-parsimonious VDJ recombination scenarios with the TCRdist pipeline. In a later analysis, each TCR beta chain was defined by its CDR3 amino acid sequence together with its V-gene family, and reads without a unique V-gene family were excluded. A later analysis removed roughly 590 highly shared, low-generation-probability nucleotide sequences to deal with suspected cross-contamination and a sequencing artifact. In a later analysis, a clonal expansion index was calculated for each public chain from normalized within-repertoire ranks of inferred template counts. In a later analysis, generation probabilities were computed with a VDJ recombination model fitted to out-of-frame rearrangements, and the resulting probabilities were checked against IGoR. A later analysis scored TCR-TCR, TCR-HLA and TCR-CMV co-occurrence with hypergeometric tests, applying a repertoire-size bias correction to TCR pairs. In a later analysis, false discovery rates were estimated by permuting HLA or CMV assignments 20 times. A later analysis grouped co-occurring TCRs with DBSCAN, adding TCRdist sequence similarity when clustering within HLA-allele-positive subsets. Repertoires with fewer than 30,000 or more than 120,000 public chains were left out of co-occurrence clustering, as were five repertoires with anomalous nucleotide sharing. TCRdb carries this immuneACCESS record with in-frame sequences only. Its versions omit some clonotypes, under half of them owing to an unresolved V gene in the studies checked, with the rest unexplained. V and J calls and clone size come straight from that table; D and trimming were deduced from the DNA. The sample table records about 170,000 clones; around four fifths of these occur just once. The biggest ten clones account for around 5% of the sample.

This entry is derived from a study of cytomegalovirus exposure and HLA in healthy donors (dated by TCRdb to 2015 to 2018). In terms of the full investigation: In an earlier analysis of some 610 of the donors, about 270 Gb of sequence data and roughly 100 million unique TCR beta sequences from roughly 190 million T cells were reported. Around 300 gigabases of sequencing data and roughly 90 million unique TCR sequences were included in an early release covering 550 to 800 HLA-typed donors. The genetic ancestry cluster associated with self-reported Caucasian donors included around four fifths of the roughly 400 genotyped donors. The study was designed to test whether signatures of past pathogen exposure could be identified by cataloging public T cell receptors. The T cell repertoires of several hundred subjects were profiled by immunosequencing and related to cytomegalovirus serostatus. Besides the first cohort of 666 subjects, a separate validation cohort made up of 120 different subjects was used. To predict cytomegalovirus infection status, the study brought together high-throughput TCR immunosequencing, statistical association of individual TCRs with disease status, and machine learning. To study patterns of TCR occurrence, a later analysis re-analyzed previously published TCR beta repertoires from several hundred donors and added high-resolution HLA genotyping. In the later analysis, no new phenotypic data were used to find candidate immune exposures; instead, reliance was placed on TCR beta sequences and their occurrence across donors. An earlier analysis of approximately 500 of the donors applied high-throughput TCR beta sequencing to assess whether each TCR beta V gene segment acted as functional or pseudogenic. Donor age, sex, ethnicity and CMV serostatus were compiled together with the repertoire data. A later genetic analysis took genome-wide SNP genotypes for about three fifths of the roughly 670 donors and used that subset as a discovery cohort. Every repertoire in the discovery cohort had been generated on one and the same sequencing platform. HLA typing included class I and class II loci at four-digit resolution. The number of donors typed differed by locus, with about 629-640 for A, B, C, DRB1 and DQB1, roughly 520 for DQA1, 606 for DPA1, and some 440 for DPB1. About five DR-DQ haplotypes were handled as single units for association and clustering, since linkage in the cohort was strong. Across around 400 genotyped donors of the cohort, an average of approximately 220,000 unique TCR beta nucleotide sequences per donor were sequenced, and approximately 17% of those sequences were non-productive.

Broad study findings and their caveats: For the cohort, immune exposure information was limited to CMV serostatus. When HLA alleles, especially DR and DQ, strongly co-occurred, attributing TCR associations to individual alleles was difficult. In a later analysis, most CMV-associated TCR beta chains were found to appear HLA-restricted, with HLA associations seemingly driven largely by CMV exposure. Sequencing depth was assumed to be roughly uniform across donors in the presence/absence analyses, though that assumption may not hold. The classifier was reported to diagnose cytomegalovirus status with high specificity and sensitivity in both the original cohort and the validation cohort. Because counts were too low, 15 or so rarely observed V segments, including chromosome 9 orphons, were excluded from the earlier analysis of 500 to 700 of the donors. HLA typing was unavailable for some donors at each locus, so association tests used only the typed subset. In an earlier analysis of approximately 600 of the donors, most TCR beta V segments were observed in productive rearrangements about 90% or about 30% of the time, broadly matching IMGT annotations. A few of the identified cytomegalovirus-associated TCR beta chains were confirmed in vitro to be specific for cytomegalovirus antigens. An association between a missense DCLRE1C variant and V-gene and J-gene trimming of TCR beta chains was found in a later genetic analysis and replicated in an independent cohort. A later analysis found that HLA-associated TCR beta chains were more clonally expanded and had lower generation probabilities than equally common non-associated chains. Specific HLA alleles were associated with 18,000 or so TCR beta sequences at a false discovery rate of 0.05 in a later analysis. Most TCR sequences were observed very rarely across donors, whereas some public TCRs were present in many individuals. A further reported finding was that TCR beta sequences accurately predicted the HLA-A and HLA-B alleles for most subjects in the first cohort. In a later analysis, several top co-occurrence clusters were reported to appear linked to parvovirus B19, influenza, CMV and Epstein-Barr virus. According to the authors, the approach could potentially be generalized to other disease states and immunological phenotypes. In a later analysis, TCR association rates were found to vary across HLA loci, with the most associated TCRs seen for DRB1 alleles and the fewest for HLA-C alleles. The study gave a list of 150 to 200 TCR beta chains associated with cytomegalovirus. The cohort was sequenced for TCR beta chains only, and without alpha or paired-chain data the features that could be detected were limited. Correlated functional status among segregating V segments might be attributable to linkage disequilibrium, but an unknown experimental factor could not be ruled out. According to a later genetic analysis, donors in an Asian-associated ancestry cluster had fewer N-insertions in productive TCRs than the approximately 670-donor mean. A cluster of highly shared sequence variants was judged likely to be a technical artifact of the sequencing pipeline.

The cohort was made up of approximately 670 healthy bone marrow donors. At the time of sampling, all cohort members were nominally healthy, though unrecorded immune exposures were likely present. The donor tested CMV seropositive, placing the donor among the roughly 300 seropositive members of the cohort. Every donor gave a peripheral blood sample, and the peripheral blood mononuclear cells from that sample were used for TCR beta sequencing. Genomic DNA extraction from the blood cell samples was performed with the Qiagen DNeasy Blood Extraction Kit. The receptor was isolated from a girl aged 5-17 years in good health and CMV-seropositive. Sample: PBMCs.

CDR3 protein: CASKGQLTDTQYF. The DNA is TGCGCCAGCAAGGGACAGCTCACAGATACGCAGTATTTT. The chain is assembled from TRBV5-1 and TRBJ2-3, and 7 bases in between align with TRBD1. The germline V gene supplies CDR1 SGHRS and CDR2 YFSETQ. The germline V and J ends show losses of 6 bases and 2 bases respectively, and no gene match explains 3 bases of the junction. Counted from cysteine to phenylalanine, this CDR3 has 13 amino acids. The kept DNA is CDR3 alone, 39 bases in frame from the first base.